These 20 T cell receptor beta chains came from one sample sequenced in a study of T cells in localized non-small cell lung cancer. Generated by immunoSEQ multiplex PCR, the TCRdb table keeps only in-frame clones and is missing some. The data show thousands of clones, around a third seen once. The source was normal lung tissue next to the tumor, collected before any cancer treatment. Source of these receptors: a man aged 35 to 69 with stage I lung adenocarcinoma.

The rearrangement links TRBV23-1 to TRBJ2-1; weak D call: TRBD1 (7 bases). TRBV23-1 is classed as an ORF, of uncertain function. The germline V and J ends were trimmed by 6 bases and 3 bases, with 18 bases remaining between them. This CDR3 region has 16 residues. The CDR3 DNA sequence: TGCGCCAGCAGCTCGACTAGGGACAGACTCTACAATGAGCAGTTCTTC. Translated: CASSSTRDRLYNEQFF.

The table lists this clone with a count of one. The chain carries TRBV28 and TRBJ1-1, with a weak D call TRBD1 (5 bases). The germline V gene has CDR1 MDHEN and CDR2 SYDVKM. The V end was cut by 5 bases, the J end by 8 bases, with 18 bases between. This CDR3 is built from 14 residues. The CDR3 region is CASSPLNTGPEAFF. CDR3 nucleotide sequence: TGTGCCAGCAGTCCATTAAATACAGGTCCAGAAGCTTTCTTT.

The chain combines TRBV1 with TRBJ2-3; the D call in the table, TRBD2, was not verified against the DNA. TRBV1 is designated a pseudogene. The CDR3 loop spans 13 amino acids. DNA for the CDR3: TGCGCCAGCAGCCAATCCCTAGAAGGTTCACAGTATTTT. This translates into CASSQSLEGSQYF.

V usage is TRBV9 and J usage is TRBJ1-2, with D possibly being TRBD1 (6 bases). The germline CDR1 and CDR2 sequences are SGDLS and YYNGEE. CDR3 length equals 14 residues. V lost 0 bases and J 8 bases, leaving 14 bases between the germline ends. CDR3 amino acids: CASSVDGRGPGYTF. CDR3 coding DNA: TGTGCCAGCAGCGTAGACGGTCGGGGGCCGGGCTACACCTTC.

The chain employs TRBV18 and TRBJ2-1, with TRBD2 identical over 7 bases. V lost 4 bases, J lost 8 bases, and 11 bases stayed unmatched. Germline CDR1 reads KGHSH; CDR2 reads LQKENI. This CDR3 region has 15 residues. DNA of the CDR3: TGTGCCAGCTCACAAAACGGAGGCGGGAGTGATGAGCAGTTCTTC. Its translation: CASSQNGGGSDEQFF.

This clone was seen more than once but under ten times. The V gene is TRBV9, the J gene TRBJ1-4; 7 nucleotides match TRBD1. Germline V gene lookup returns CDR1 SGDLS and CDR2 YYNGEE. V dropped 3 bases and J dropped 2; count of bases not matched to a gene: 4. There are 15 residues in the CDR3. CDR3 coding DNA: TGTGCCAGCAGCGCCGGGACAGTCACTAATGAAAAACTGTTTTTT. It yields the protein CASSAGTVTNEKLFF.

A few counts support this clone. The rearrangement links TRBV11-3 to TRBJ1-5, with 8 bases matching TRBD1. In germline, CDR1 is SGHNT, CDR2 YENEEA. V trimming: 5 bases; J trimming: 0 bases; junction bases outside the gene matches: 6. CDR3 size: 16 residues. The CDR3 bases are TGTGCCAGCAGCCCACAGGGGGGACGTAGCAATCAGCCCCAGCATTTT. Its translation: CASSPQGGRSNQPQHF.

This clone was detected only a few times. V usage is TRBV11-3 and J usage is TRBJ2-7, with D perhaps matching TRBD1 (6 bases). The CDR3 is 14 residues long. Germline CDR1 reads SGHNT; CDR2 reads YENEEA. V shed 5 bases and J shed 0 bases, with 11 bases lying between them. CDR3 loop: CASSVTGYSYEQYF. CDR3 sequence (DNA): TGTGCCAGCAGCGTTACAGGGTACTCCTACGAGCAGTACTTC.

The CDR3 coding sequence is TGCAGCGTTGATTGGAAGGCCCGCGCTGAAGCTTTCTTT. Translated, it gives CSVDWKARAEAFF. This sequence joins TRBV29-1 and TRBJ1-1; D is unresolved. V was clipped by 3 bases and J by 6 bases, with 14 bases between them. Germline-derived CDR1 and CDR2 are SQVTM and ANQGSEA. CDR3 length: 13 residues. The full variable domain, with the rest looked up from reference TRBV29-1 and TRBJ1-1, is SAVISQKPSRDICQRGTSLTIQCQVDSQVTMMFWYRQQPGQSLTLIATANQGSEATYESGFVIDKFPISRPNLTFSTLTVSNMSPEDSSIYLCSVDWKARAEAFFGQGTRLTVV.

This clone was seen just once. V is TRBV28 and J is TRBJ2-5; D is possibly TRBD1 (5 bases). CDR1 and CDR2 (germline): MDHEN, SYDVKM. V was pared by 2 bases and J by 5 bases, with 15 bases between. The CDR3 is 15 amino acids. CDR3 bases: TGTGCCAGCAGTTTAGGGGCAGCCCTGGGGGAGACCCAGTACTTC. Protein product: CASSLGAALGETQYF.

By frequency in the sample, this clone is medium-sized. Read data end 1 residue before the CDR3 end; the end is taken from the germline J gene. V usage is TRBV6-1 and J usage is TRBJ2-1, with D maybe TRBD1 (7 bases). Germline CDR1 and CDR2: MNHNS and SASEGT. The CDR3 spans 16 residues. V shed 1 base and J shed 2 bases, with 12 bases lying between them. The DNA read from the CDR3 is TGTGCCAGCAGTGAAGAGGAGGGGGCCGCCTACAATGAGCAGTTC. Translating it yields CASSEEEGAAYNEQF. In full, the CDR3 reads CASSEEEGAAYNEQFF.

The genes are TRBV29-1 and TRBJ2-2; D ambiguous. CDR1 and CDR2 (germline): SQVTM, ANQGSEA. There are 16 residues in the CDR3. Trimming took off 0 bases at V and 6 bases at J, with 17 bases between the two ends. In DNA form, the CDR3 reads TGCAGCGTTGAAGATCTTGGGCGAGAGAAGGCCGGGGAGCTGTTTTTT. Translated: CSVEDLGREKAGELFF.

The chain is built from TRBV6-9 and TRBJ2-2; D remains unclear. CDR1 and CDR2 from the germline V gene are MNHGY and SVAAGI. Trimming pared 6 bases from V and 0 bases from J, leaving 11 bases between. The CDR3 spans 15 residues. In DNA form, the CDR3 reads TGTGCCAGCAGACTGTCATCAACGAACACCGGGGAGCTGTTTTTT. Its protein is CASRLSSTNTGELFF.

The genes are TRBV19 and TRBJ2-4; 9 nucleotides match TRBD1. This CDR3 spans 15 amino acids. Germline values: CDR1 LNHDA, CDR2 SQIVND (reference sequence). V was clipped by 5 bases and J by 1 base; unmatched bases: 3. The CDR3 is CASSDGQGAKNIQYF. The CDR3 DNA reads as TGTGCCAGTAGTGACGGACAGGGGGCCAAAAACATTCAGTACTTC.

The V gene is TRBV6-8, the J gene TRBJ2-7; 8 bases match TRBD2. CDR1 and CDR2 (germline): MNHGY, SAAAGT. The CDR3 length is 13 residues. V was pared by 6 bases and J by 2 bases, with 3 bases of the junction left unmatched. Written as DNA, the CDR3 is TGTGCCAGCAGAAGTAGCGGGACCTACGAGCAGTACTTC. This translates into CASRSSGTYEQYF.

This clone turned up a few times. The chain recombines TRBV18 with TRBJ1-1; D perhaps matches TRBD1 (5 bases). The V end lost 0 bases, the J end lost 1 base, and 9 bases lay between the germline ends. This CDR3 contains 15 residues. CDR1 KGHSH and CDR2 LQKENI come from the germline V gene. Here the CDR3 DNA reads TGTGCCAGCTCACCACCCAGCGGGACGAACACTGAAGCTTTCTTT. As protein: CASSPPSGTNTEAFF.

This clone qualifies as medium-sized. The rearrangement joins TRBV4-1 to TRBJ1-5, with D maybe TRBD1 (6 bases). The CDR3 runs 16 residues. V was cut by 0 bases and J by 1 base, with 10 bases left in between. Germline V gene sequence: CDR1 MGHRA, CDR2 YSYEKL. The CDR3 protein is CASSQEGAGSNQPQHF. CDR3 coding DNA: TGCGCCAGCAGCCAAGAGGGGGCCGGGAGCAATCAGCCCCAGCATTTT.

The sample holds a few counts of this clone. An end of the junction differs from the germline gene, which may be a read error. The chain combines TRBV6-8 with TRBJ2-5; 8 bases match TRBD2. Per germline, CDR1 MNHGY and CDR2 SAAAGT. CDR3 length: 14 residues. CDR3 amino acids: CAISDYSGKETQYF. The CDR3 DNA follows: TGTGCCATCAGTGACTATAGCGGGAAAGAGACCCAGTACTTC.

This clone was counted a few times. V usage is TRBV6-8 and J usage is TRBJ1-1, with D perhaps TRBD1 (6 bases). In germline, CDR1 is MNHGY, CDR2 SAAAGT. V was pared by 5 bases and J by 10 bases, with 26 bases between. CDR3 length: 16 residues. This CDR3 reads CASSPHYRGEEDTAFF. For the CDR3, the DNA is TGTGCCAGCAGTCCCCATTATAGGGGGGAGGAAGATACAGCTTTCTTT.

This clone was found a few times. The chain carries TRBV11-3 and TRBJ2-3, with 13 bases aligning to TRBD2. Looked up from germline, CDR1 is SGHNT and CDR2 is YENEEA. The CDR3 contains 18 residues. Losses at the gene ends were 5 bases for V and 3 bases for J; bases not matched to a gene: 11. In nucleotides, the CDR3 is TGTGCCAGCAGCAAGGGGACTAGCGGGGCGCGGAGTACAGATACGCAGTATTTT. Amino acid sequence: CASSKGTSGARSTDTQYF.